Listed below are T cell receptor beta chains from one sample, sequenced in a study of blood T cell repertoires in COVID-19. The method was immunoSEQ multiplex PCR; TCRdb's version includes in-frame clones alone and lacks a portion of them. The sample shows roughly 390,000 clones, about 87% of them seen only once. The sequenced sample was peripheral blood. These TCRs come from a woman younger than 45 with COVID-19, enrolled during active disease. Each CDR3 is given without its conserved first and last residue. A D gene is named only where the DNA matches it firmly.

V	D	CDR3
TRBV7-2	TRBD1	ASSLLTGVLRQPQH
TRBV5-1	NA	ASSFSPPGLTNNEQF
TRBV11-3	TRBD2	ASSRGTSGSTDTQY
TRBV28	NA	ASGRDPEKLF
TRBV7-3	TRBD1	ASSRTGGLILKGTGELF
TRBV2	NA	ASKGGSIYGYT
TRBV6-4	NA	ASRGQGTGELF
TRBV19	NA	ASSNTGRAEQY
TRBV5-1	TRBD1	ASSLQQGSGYT
TRBV29-1	NA	SVLTVNTEAF
TRBV5-1	TRBD1	ASSPSGGRTGELF
TRBV19	NA	ASRSGWVTEAF
TRBV6-5	NA	ASTARDSEQF
TRBV6-5	NA	ASSRTGLYPYEQY
TRBV9	TRBD1	ASSATTGYDYGYT
TRBV7-2	TRBD1	ASSKDREDSGYT
TRBV5-1	NA	ASSLYGRATEAF
TRBV18	TRBD1	ASSLGQGRNTGELF
TRBV5-1	TRBD1	ASSLYSSGTALYEQY
TRBV7-9	NA	ASRDTNSGNTIY
TRBV7-2	TRBD1	ASSLGQAYTYEQY
TRBV19	TRBD1	ASTGTGSAIQY
TRBV7-3	TRBD2	ASSRRPSGSSTDTQY
TRBV7-3	NA	ASSLLGGSFYEQY
TRBV28	NA	ASSLTRPSTDTQY
TRBV27	TRBD2	ASSPWTSGSETQY
TRBV2	TRBD2	ASRSGRGGPYNEQF
TRBV9	TRBD1	ASSSRQGLDSPLH
TRBV11-2	TRBD1	ASSLGGQLYGYT
TRBV21-1	NA	ASSKKDREAISYNEQF
TRBV28	TRBD1	ASSSSTGVGRSTEAF
TRBV29-1	NA	SVEGSRRIPDTQY
TRBV7-2	NA	ASSLVSGEVNGYT
TRBV9	NA	ASSVQVYTDEQY
TRBV5-1	TRBD2	ASSTGLEGSGANVLT
TRBV6-6	NA	ASRPQGTETQY
TRBV29-1	TRBD2	SVEEGGLGPQY
TRBV11-3	TRBD1	ASSQRDRADTQY
TRBV19	TRBD1	ASRERGRSGELF
TRBV5-1	NA	ASSSGIPITYEQY
TRBV7-9	NA	ASSLVSGGLAASYNEQF
TRBV11-3	NA	ASSSGLNEQF
TRBV27	NA	ASSREQGSYNEQF
TRBV5-1	NA	ASSLQGYSNQPQH
TRBV3-1/TRBV3-2	NA	ASSQDRTAGNTIY
TRBV4-1	NA	ASSQDNRGGYEQY
TRBV7-3	NA	ASSLRGLYNSPLH
TRBV9	NA	ASSVATGANVLT
TRBV24-1	TRBD1	ATSDLESTGGHNEQF